One and the same sample provided the 3 T cell receptor beta chains below, sequenced in a study of cytomegalovirus exposure and HLA in healthy donors. Primers included in the PCR were 60 Vbeta and 13 Jbeta primers. Clones were sequenced by immunoSEQ multiplex PCR, and TCRdb holds only the in-frame ones, with some missing. The sample includes about 210,000 clones, approximately 83% of them seen just once. Input material: PBMCs. These receptors came from a woman aged 45-59 years in good health and CMV-seropositive.

This clone was seen a single time. J is TRBJ2-7 and V is TRBV7-2; 7 nucleotides align to TRBD1. Trimming at V came to 1 base and at J to 0 bases, leaving 3 bases not matched to a gene. CDR1 is SGHTA, CDR2 FQGNSA, per germline. This CDR3 contains 15 residues. CDR3 DNA: TGTGCCAGCAGCTTAGTGGACAGGATCTCCTACGAGCAGTACTTC. It translates to CASSLVDRISYEQYF.

CDR3 sequence reads: CASSQVDRDNYGYTF. The CDR3 nucleotides read TGCGCCAGCAGCCAAGTTGACAGGGATAACTATGGCTACACCTTC. V usage is TRBV4-1 and J usage is TRBJ1-2; TRBD1 aligns across 7 bases. The junction had 3 bases not matched to a gene; V was cut back by 1 base and J by 1 base. Per germline, CDR1 MGHRA and CDR2 YSYEKL. The CDR3 extends over 15 amino acids.

The gene calls are TRBV7-9 and TRBJ2-3; 9 nucleotides agree with TRBD1. Per the germline V gene, CDR1 is SEHNR and CDR2 is FQNEAQ (reference sequence). V was clipped by 2 bases and J by 0 bases; unmatched bases: 9. This CDR3 comprises 18 residues. The CDR3 DNA sequence: TGTGCCAGCAGCTTAACCCGCTGGACAGGGGCCAGCACAGATACGCAGTATTTT. This translates into CASSLTRWTGASTDTQYF.